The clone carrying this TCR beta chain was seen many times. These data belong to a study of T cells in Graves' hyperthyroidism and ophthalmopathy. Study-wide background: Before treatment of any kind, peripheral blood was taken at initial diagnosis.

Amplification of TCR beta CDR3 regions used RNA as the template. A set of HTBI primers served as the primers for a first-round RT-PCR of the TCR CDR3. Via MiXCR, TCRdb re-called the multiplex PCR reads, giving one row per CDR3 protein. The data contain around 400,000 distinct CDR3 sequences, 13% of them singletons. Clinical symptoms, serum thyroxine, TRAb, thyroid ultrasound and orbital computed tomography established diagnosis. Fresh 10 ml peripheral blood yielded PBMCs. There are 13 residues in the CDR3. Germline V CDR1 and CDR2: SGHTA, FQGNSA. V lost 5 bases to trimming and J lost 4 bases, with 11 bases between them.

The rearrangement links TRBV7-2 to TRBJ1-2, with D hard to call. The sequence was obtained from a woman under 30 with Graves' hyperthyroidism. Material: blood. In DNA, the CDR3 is TGTGCCAGCAGCCCCACTGAACCCTATGGCTACACCTTC. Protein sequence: CASSPTEPYGYTF.